A selection of T cell receptor beta chains follows, all from one sample in a study of neurological immune-mediated disorders. TCRdb reprocessed the 5' RACE reads via MiXCR and lists one record per CDR3 protein. This repertoire shows about 58,000 distinct CDR3 sequences, under 3% found once; its top ten account for around 3%. The sequenced sample consisted of PBMCs. The receptors were gathered from a man over 45 with multiple sclerosis. Both conserved end residues are part of each CDR3. D genes are given only for firm matches. Clone size, where shown, is once, few, many, or a class for clones that have expanded.

abundance | v_gene | d_gene | len | CDR3aa
many | TRBV14 | . | 15 | CASSQWASGTDTQYF
few | TRBV5-1 | . | 16 | CASSLARGANTGELFF
many | TRBV3-1 | TRBD1 | 20 | CASSPPGFTGGWSKEETQYF
many | TRBV6-5 | TRBD1 | 15 | CASSQTGAGTYGYTF
many | TRBV20-1 | . | 13 | CSARPTPTGELFF
many | TRBV12-3/TRBV12-4 | . | 12 | CASTLTGGEAFF
many | TRBV7-9 | . | 13 | CASSLIPADTQYF
many | TRBV4-3 | . | 15 | CASSQDRGGRTEAFF
many | TRBV12-3/TRBV12-4 | . | 13 | CASRGEFQETQYF
many | TRBV7-2 | . | 13 | CASSYSSADTQYF
many | TRBV12-3/TRBV12-4 | . | 12 | CASRPNGEKLFF
many | TRBV30 | . | 13 | CAWTITGTDGYTF
many | TRBV20-1 | . | 13 | CSAIPGAGNIQYF
few | TRBV5-1 | TRBD2 | 16 | CASSSGLAGRSDTQYF
. | TRBV6-5 | TRBD2 | 16 | CASSFRTSGVADTQYF
many | TRBV6-1 | TRBD1 | 16 | CASRGGQGALNTEAFF
many | TRBV12-5 | . | 13 | CASGSHVGRRQFF
many | TRBV5-1 | TRBD2 | 15 | CASSPGGSSYNEQFF